These T cell receptor beta chains were read from a single sample in a study of blood T cell repertoires in COVID-19. The assay was immunoSEQ multiplex PCR, and TCRdb's table has in-frame clones only and misses some. The repertoire holds 250,000 to 350,000 clones, with about nine tenths as singletons. Specimen: peripheral blood. These receptors were obtained from a woman aged 25 to 39 with COVID-19, enrolled during active disease. Both conserved end residues are part of each CDR3. The order of the fields is clone size, J gene, V gene, D gene, CDR3 DNA, CDR3 protein. The D gene is left open where the match is weak. Not all rows give a size; the values are once, few, many and, for expanded clones, a class.

clone size: -
J gene: TRBJ2-7
V gene: TRBV29-1
D gene: -
CDR3 DNA: TGCAGCGTTGTTAAGGGGAAGGCAACCTCCTACGAGCAGTACTTC
CDR3 protein: CSVVKGKATSYEQYF

clone size: -
J gene: TRBJ2-2
V gene: TRBV7-9
D gene: TRBD2
CDR3 DNA: TGTGCCAGCAGCCCCCATGGGTCTAGCGGGAGAAGCACCGGGGAGCTGTTTTTT
CDR3 protein: CASSPHGSSGRSTGELFF

clone size: -
J gene: TRBJ1-5
V gene: TRBV24-1
D gene: TRBD1
CDR3 DNA: TGTGCCACCAGTGACCGGACAGGGGGCAATCAGCCCCAGCATTTT
CDR3 protein: CATSDRTGGNQPQHF

clone size: -
J gene: TRBJ2-1
V gene: TRBV9
D gene: TRBD2
CDR3 DNA: TGTGCCAGCAGCGCCGCTCAGCGGGGTAATTACAATGAGCAGTTCTTC
CDR3 protein: CASSAAQRGNYNEQFF

clone size: -
J gene: TRBJ1-1
V gene: TRBV3-1/TRBV3-2
D gene: -
CDR3 DNA: TGTGCCAGCAGCCAACAGAACACTGAAGCTTTCTTT
CDR3 protein: CASSQQNTEAFF

clone size: -
J gene: TRBJ2-3
V gene: TRBV7-9
D gene: -
CDR3 DNA: TGTGCCAGCAGCCCCCCGGCGGGAAGCACAGATACGCAGTATTTT
CDR3 protein: CASSPPAGSTDTQYF

clone size: -
J gene: TRBJ2-3
V gene: TRBV10-3
D gene: TRBD2
CDR3 DNA: TGTGCCATCAGTGAGTCGGGACTAGCGGAGGGAAGCACAGATACGCAGTATTTT
CDR3 protein: CAISESGLAEGSTDTQYF

clone size: -
J gene: TRBJ1-4
V gene: TRBV5-1
D gene: -
CDR3 DNA: TGCGCCAGCAGCTTGGGATCCAGGGCAACTAATGAAAAACTGTTTTTT
CDR3 protein: CASSLGSRATNEKLFF

clone size: -
J gene: TRBJ2-7
V gene: TRBV10-2
D gene: TRBD1
CDR3 DNA: TGCGCCAGCAGGGTATCGGGACAGGACCACGAGCAGTACTTC
CDR3 protein: CASRVSGQDHEQYF

clone size: -
J gene: TRBJ1-1
V gene: TRBV12-2
D gene: -
CDR3 DNA: TGTGCAAGTCGCTTACTAACAGTCCTAAACACTGAAGCTTTCTTT
CDR3 protein: CASRLLTVLNTEAFF

clone size: -
J gene: TRBJ2-7
V gene: TRBV4-1
D gene: -
CDR3 DNA: TGCGCCAGCAGCCAAGATTCGCGCTACGAGCAGTACTTC
CDR3 protein: CASSQDSRYEQYF

clone size: -
J gene: TRBJ2-7
V gene: TRBV5-5
D gene: -
CDR3 DNA: TGTGCCAGCAGCTTGGGACAGGTGGGCCTCGAGCAGTACTTC
CDR3 protein: CASSLGQVGLEQYF

clone size: -
J gene: TRBJ1-2
V gene: TRBV27
D gene: -
CDR3 DNA: TGTGCCAGCAGTTGGGGGAGGGGGACAGGCTACACCTTC
CDR3 protein: CASSWGRGTGYTF

clone size: -
J gene: TRBJ2-3
V gene: TRBV16
D gene: -
CDR3 DNA: TGTGCCAGCAGCCAATCGTCAGATCAAGATACGCAGTATTTT
CDR3 protein: CASSQSSDQDTQYF

clone size: -
J gene: TRBJ1-2
V gene: TRBV5-4
D gene: TRBD1
CDR3 DNA: TGTGCCAGCAGCGACCGACAGGGGAACTATGGCTACACCTTC
CDR3 protein: CASSDRQGNYGYTF

clone size: -
J gene: TRBJ2-1
V gene: TRBV12-3/TRBV12-4
D gene: -
CDR3 DNA: TGTGCCAGCAGTTTATTGGGGAGCGGTGAGCAGTTCTTC
CDR3 protein: CASSLLGSGEQFF

clone size: -
J gene: TRBJ2-7
V gene: TRBV18
D gene: TRBD1
CDR3 DNA: TGTGCCAGCTCAACTCGGACAGGGGGGATGGACGAGCAGTACTTC
CDR3 protein: CASSTRTGGMDEQYF

clone size: -
J gene: TRBJ2-5
V gene: TRBV6-8
D gene: -
CDR3 DNA: TGTGCCAGCAGCGGCGCGACCAGGGAGACCCAGTACTTC
CDR3 protein: CASSGATRETQYF

clone size: -
J gene: TRBJ1-5
V gene: TRBV28
D gene: TRBD1
CDR3 DNA: TGTGCCAGCAGCCTAGGGGGGACAGGCAATCAGCCCCAGCATTTT
CDR3 protein: CASSLGGTGNQPQHF

clone size: -
J gene: TRBJ2-1
V gene: TRBV10-3
D gene: -
CDR3 DNA: TGTGCCATCAGTGGGACCTCCAGCGGAGGTGAGCAGTTCTTC
CDR3 protein: CAISGTSSGGEQFF

clone size: -
J gene: TRBJ2-2
V gene: TRBV7-3
D gene: -
CDR3 DNA: TGTGCCAGCAGCCAACTAACCGGGGAGCTGTTTTTT
CDR3 protein: CASSQLTGELFF

clone size: few
J gene: TRBJ2-7
V gene: TRBV18
D gene: -
CDR3 DNA: TGTGCCAGCTCACAGGACAGAGGTTACGAGCAGTACTTC
CDR3 protein: CASSQDRGYEQYF

clone size: -
J gene: TRBJ2-7
V gene: TRBV5-1
D gene: -
CDR3 DNA: TGCGCCAGCAGCTTGGCCCTTAGCGGACTCTCCTACGAGCAGTACTTC
CDR3 protein: CASSLALSGLSYEQYF

clone size: -
J gene: TRBJ2-7
V gene: TRBV9
D gene: TRBD2
CDR3 DNA: TGTGCCAGCAGCGTAGGGACTAGCCACGAGCAGTACTTC
CDR3 protein: CASSVGTSHEQYF

clone size: once
J gene: TRBJ1-5
V gene: TRBV19
D gene: TRBD1
CDR3 DNA: TGTGCCAGTAGACGGACAGGGGACGGCAATCAGCCCCAGCATTTT
CDR3 protein: CASRRTGDGNQPQHF